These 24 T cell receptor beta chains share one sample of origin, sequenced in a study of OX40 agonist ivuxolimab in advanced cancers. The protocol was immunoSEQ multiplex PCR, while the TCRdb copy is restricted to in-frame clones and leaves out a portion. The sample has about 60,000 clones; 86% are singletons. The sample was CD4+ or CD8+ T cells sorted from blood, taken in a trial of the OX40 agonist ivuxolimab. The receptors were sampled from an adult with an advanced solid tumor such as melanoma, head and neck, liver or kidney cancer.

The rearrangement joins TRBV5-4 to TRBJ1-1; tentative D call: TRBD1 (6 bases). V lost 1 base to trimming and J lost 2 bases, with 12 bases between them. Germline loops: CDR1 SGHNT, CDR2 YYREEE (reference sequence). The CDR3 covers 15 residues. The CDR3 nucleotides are TGTGCCAGCAGCTTGCCGACAGGCGGCAACACTGAAGCTTTCTTT. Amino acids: CASSLPTGGNTEAFF. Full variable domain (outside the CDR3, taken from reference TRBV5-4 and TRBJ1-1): ETGVTQSPTHLIKTRGQQVTLRCSSQSGHNTVSWYQQALGQGPQFIFQYYREEENGRGNFPPRFSGLQFPNYSSELNVNALELDDSALYLCASSLPTGGNTEAFFGQGTRLTVV.

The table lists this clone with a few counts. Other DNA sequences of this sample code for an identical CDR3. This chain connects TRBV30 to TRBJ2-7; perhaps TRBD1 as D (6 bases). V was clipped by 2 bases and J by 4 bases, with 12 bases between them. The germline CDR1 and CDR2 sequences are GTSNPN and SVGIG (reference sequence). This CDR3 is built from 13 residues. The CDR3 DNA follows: TGTGCCTGGAGTTTGGATAGGGGGTACGAGCAGTACTTC. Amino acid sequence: CAWSLDRGYEQYF. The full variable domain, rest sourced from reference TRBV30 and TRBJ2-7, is SQTIHQWPATLVQPVGSPLSLECTVEGTSNPNLYWYRQAAGRGLQLLFYSVGIGQISSEVPQNLSASRPQDRQFILSSKKLLLSDSGFYLCAWSLDRGYEQYFGPGTRLTVT.

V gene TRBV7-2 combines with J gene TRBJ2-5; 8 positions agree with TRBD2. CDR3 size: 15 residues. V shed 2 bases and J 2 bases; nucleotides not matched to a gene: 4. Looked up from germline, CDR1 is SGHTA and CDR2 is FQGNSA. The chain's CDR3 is CASSLQLAEQETQYF. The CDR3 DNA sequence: TGTGCCAGCAGCTTACAACTAGCGGAACAAGAGACCCAGTACTTC.

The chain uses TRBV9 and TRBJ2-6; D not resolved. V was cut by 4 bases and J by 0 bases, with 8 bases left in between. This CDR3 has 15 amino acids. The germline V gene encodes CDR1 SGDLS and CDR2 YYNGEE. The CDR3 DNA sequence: TGTGCCAGCAGCCTACGGACCTCTGGGGCCAACGTCCTGACTTTC. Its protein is CASSLRTSGANVLTF.

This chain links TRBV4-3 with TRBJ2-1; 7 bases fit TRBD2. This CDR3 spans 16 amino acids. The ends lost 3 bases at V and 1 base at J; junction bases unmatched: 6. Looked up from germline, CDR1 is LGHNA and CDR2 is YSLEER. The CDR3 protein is CASSQQLAVSYNEQFF. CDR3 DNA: TGCGCCAGCAGCCAGCAGCTAGCGGTGTCCTACAATGAGCAGTTCTTC.

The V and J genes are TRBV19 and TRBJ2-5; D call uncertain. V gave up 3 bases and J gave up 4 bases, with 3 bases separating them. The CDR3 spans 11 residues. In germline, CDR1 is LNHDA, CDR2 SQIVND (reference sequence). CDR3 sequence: CASSMRETQYF. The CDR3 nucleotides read TGTGCCAGTAGTATGAGAGAGACCCAGTACTTC.

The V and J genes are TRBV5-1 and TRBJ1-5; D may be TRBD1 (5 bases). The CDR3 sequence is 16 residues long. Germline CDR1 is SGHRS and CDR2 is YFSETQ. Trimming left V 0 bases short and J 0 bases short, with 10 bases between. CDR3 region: CASSLDGTDSNQPQHF. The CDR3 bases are TGCGCCAGCAGCTTGGACGGGACGGATAGCAATCAGCCCCAGCATTTT.

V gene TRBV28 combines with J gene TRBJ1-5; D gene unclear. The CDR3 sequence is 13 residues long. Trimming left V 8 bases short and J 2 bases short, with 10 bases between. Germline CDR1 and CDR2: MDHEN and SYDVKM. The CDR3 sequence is CASFSGGNQPQHF. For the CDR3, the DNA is TGTGCCAGCTTTTCCGGTGGCAATCAGCCCCAGCATTTT.

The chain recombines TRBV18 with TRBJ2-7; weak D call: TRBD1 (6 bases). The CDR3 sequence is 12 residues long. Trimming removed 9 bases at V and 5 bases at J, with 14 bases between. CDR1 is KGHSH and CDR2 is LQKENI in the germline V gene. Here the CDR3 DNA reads TGTGCCAGTAGGACAGAATGGAACGAGCAGTACTTC. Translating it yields CASRTEWNEQYF.

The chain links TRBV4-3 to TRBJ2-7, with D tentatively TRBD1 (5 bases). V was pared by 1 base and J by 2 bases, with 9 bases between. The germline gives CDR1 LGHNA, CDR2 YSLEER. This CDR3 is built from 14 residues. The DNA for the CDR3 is TGCGCCAGCAGCCAAGTGGCAGGGCCCTACGAGCAGTACTTC. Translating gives CASSQVAGPYEQYF.

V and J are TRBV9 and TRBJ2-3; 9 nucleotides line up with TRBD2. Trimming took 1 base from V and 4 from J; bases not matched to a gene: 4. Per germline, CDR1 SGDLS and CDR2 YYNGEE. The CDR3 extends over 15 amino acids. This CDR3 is CASSVLAGISDTQYF. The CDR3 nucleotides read TGTGCCAGCAGCGTACTAGCGGGAATCTCAGATACGCAGTATTTT.

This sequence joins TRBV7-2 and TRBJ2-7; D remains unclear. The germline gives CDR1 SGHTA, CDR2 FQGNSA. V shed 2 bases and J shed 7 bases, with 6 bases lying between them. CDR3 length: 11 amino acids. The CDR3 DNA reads TGTGCCAGCAGCTTATTCTGGGAGCAGTACTTC. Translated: CASSLFWEQYF.

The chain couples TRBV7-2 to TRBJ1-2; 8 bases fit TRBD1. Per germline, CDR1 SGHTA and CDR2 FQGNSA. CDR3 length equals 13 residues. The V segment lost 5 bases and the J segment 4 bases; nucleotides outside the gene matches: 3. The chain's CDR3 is CASSRDRSYGYTF. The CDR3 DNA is TGTGCCAGCAGCCGGGACAGGAGCTATGGCTACACCTTC.

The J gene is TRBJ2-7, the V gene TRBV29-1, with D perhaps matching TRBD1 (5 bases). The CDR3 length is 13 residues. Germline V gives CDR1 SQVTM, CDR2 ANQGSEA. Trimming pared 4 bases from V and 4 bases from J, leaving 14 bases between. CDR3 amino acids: CSVVTETQYEQYF. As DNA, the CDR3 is TGCAGCGTTGTGACAGAGACCCAGTACGAGCAGTACTTC.

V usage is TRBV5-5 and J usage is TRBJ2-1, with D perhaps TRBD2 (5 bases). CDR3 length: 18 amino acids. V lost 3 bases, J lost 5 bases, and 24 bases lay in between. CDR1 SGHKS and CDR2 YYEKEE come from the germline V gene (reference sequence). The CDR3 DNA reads TGTGCCAGCAGCTCCTACATGACTGGACTGTTCAACAACAATGAGCAGTTCTTC. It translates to CASSSYMTGLFNNNEQFF.

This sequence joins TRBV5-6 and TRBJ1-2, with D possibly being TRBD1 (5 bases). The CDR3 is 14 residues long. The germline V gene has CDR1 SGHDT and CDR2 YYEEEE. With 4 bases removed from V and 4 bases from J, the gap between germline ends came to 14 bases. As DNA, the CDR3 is TGTGCCAGCAGCCGGGAGGCAGGGTTCTATGGCTACACCTTC. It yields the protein CASSREAGFYGYTF. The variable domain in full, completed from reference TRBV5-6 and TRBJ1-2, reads DAGVTQSPTHLIKTRGQQVTLRCSPKSGHDTVSWYQQALGQGPQFIFQYYEEEERQRGNFPDRFSGHQFPNYSSELNVNALLLGDSALYLCASSREAGFYGYTFGSGTRLTVV.

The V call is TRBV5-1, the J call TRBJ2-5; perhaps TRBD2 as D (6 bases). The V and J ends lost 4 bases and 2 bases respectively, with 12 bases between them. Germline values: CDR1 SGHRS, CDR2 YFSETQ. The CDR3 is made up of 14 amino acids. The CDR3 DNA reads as TGCGCCAGCAGCCCGGCGGGATTACAAGAGACCCAGTACTTC. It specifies CASSPAGLQETQYF. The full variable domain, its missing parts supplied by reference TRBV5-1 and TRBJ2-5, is KAGVTQTPRYLIKTRGQQVTLSCSPISGHRSVSWYQQTPGQGLQFLFEYFSETQRNKGNFPGRFSGRQFSNSRSEMNVSTLELGDSALYLCASSPAGLQETQYFGPGTRLLVL.

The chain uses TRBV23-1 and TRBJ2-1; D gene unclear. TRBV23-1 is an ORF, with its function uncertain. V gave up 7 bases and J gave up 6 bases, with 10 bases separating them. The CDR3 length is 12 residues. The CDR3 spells CASTPYFNEQFF. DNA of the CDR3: TGCGCCAGCACTCCATACTTCAATGAGCAGTTCTTC.

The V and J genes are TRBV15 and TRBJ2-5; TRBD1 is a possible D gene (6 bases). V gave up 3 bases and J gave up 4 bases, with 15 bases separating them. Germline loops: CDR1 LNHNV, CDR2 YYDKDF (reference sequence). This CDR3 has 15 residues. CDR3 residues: CATSSGQLFGETQYF. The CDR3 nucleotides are TGTGCCACCAGCAGTGGACAGCTTTTCGGAGAGACCCAGTACTTC.

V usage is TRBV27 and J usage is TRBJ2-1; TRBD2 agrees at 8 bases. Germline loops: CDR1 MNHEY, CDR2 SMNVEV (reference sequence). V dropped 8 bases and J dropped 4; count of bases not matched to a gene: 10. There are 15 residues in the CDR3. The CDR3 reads CASRRTSFSYNEQFF. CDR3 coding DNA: TGTGCCAGCCGTAGGACTAGCTTCTCTTACAATGAGCAGTTCTTC.

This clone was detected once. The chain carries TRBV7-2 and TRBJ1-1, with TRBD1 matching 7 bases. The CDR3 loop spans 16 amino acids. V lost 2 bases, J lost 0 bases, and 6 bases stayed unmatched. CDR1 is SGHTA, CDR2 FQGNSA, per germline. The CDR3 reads CASSLHGRGLNTEAFF. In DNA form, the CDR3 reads TGTGCCAGCAGCTTACACGGGAGGGGGCTGAACACTGAAGCTTTCTTT.

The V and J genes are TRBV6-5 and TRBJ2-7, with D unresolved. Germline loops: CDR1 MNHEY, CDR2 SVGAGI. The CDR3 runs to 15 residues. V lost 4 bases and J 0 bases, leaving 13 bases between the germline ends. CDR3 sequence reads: CASSSRVSGSYEQYF. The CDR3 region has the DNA TGTGCCAGCAGTTCTAGGGTTTCCGGCTCCTACGAGCAGTACTTC.

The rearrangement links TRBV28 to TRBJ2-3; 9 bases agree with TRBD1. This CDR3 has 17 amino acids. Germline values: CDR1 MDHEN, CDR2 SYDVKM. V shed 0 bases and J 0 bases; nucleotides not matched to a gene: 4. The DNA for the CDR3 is TGTGCCAGCAGTTTATGGGTGACAGGGGGTAGCACAGATACGCAGTATTTT. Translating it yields CASSLWVTGGSTDTQYF.

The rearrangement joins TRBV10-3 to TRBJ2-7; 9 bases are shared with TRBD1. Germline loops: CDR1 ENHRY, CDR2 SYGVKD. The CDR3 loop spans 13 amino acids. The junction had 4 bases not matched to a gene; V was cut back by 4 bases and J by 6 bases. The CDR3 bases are TGTGCCATCAGTGGGCTGGACAGGGGCGAGCAGTACTTC. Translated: CAISGLDRGEQYF.